These 2 T cell receptor beta chains originate from one sample sequenced in a study of T-cell reconstitution after alpha-beta-depleted transplantation in children. Molecular barcoding with unique molecular identifiers was used for the TCRbeta library. TCRdb re-called the PCR reads with MiXCR, one entry per CDR3 protein. The sample shows 280,000 or so distinct CDR3 sequences, approximately 10% of them seen only once. This material consisted of peripheral blood, taken 180 days after TCRalphabeta/CD19-depleted stem cell transplant. The receptors were gathered from a male patient aged 2-15 years who had a stem cell transplant for chronic granulomatous disease, so the T cells may come from the graft donor.

This clonotype was seen repeatedly, ten times or more. This chain connects TRBV12-3 or TRBV12-4 to TRBJ1-1; unclear D gene. V gave up 3 bases and J gave up 0 bases, with 8 bases separating them. CDR3 length: 14 amino acids. The CDR3 coding sequence is TGTGCCAGCAGTTTTGAAGATATGAACACTGAAGCTTTCTTT. It is translated as CASSFEDMNTEAFF.

This clonotype was observed at least ten times. In DNA, the CDR3 is TGCGCCAGCAGCAGCGGACTAGCGGAGTCCTACGAGCAGTACTTC. Its translation is CASSSGLAESYEQYF. The chain recombines TRBV5-1 with TRBJ2-7, with 10 bases matching TRBD2. CDR3 length equals 15 residues. From germline, CDR1 is SGHRS and CDR2 YFSETQ. Losses at the gene ends were 4 bases for V and 1 base for J; bases not matched to a gene: 5.